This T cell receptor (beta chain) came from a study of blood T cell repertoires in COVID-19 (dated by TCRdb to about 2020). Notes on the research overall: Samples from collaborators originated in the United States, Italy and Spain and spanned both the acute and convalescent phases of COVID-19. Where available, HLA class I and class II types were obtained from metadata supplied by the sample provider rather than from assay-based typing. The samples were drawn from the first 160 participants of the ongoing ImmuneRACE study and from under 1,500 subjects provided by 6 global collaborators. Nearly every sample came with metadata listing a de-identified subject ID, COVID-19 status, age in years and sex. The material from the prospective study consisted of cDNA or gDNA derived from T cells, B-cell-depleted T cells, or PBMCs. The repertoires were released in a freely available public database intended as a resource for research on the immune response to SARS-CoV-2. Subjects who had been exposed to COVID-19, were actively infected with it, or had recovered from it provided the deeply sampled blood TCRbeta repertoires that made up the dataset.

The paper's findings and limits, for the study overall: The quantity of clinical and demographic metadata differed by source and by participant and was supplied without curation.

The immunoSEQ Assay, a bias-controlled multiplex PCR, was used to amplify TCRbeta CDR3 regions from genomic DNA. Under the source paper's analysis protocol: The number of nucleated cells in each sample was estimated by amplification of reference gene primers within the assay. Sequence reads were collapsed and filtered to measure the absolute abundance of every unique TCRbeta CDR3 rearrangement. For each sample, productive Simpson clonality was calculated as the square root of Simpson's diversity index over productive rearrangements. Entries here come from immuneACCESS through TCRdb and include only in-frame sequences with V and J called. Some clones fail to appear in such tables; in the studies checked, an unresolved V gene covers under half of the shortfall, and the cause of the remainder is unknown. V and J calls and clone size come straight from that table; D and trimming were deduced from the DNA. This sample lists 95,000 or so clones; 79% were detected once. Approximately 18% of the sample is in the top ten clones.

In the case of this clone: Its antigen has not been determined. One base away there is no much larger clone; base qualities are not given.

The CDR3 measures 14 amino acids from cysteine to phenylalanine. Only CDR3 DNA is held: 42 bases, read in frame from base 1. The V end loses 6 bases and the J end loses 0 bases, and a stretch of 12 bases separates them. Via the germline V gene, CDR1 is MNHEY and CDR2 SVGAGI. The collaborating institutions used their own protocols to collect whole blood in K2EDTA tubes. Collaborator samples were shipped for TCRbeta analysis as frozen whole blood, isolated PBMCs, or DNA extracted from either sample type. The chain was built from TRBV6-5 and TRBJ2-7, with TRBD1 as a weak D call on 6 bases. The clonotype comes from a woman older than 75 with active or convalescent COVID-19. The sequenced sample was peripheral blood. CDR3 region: CASSRGQSSYEQYF. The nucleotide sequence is TGTGCCAGCAGCCGCGGACAGAGCTCCTACGAGCAGTACTTC.